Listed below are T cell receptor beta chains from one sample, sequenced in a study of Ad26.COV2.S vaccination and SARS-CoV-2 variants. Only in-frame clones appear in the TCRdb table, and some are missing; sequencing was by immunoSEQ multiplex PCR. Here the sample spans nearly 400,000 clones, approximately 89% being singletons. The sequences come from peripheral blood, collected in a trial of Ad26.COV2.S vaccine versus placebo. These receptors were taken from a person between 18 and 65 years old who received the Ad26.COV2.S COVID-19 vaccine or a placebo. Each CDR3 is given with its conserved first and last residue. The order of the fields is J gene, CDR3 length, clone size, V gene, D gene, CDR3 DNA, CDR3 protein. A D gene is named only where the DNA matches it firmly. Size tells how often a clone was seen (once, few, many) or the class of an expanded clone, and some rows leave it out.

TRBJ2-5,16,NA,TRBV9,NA,TGTGCCAGCAGCGCCCCGATTGGCCCTGCTTTGGAGACCCAGTACTTC,CASSAPIGPALETQYF
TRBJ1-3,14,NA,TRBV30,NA,TGTGCCTGGAGTCCCGCGGGGGGTGGAAACACCATATATTTT,CAWSPAGGGNTIYF
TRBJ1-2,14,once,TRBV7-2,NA,TGTGCCAGCAGCTTAGCGGCCTCTAACTATGGCTACACCTTC,CASSLAASNYGYTF
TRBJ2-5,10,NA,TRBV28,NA,TGTGCCAGCAGAGGAGAGACCCAGTACTTC,CASRGETQYF
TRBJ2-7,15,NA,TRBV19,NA,TGTGCCAGTAGTATAGCTAGGGGACAAAACTACGAGCAGTACTTC,CASSIARGQNYEQYF
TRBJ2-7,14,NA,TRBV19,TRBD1,TGTGCCAGTACATCTCGACAGGGGGCGAACGAGCAGTACTTC,CASTSRQGANEQYF
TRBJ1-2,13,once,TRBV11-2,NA,TGTGCCAGCAGCTTAGCAAGATATGGTGGCTACACCTTC,CASSLARYGGYTF
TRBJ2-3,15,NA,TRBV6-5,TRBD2,TGTGCCAGCACCGCACTAGCGGGAAGGGCAGATACGCAGTATTTT,CASTALAGRADTQYF
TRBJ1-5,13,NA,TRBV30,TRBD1,TGTGCCTGGAGCGGGACAGTCAATCAGCCCCAGCATTTT,CAWSGTVNQPQHF
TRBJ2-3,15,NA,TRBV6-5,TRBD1,TGTGCCAGCAGTTACTCGGGACAGGGAGGGCATACGCAGTATTTT,CASSYSGQGGHTQYF
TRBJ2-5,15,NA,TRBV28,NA,TGTGCCAGCAGTTTATCCCAGCCAAGCGGAGAGACCCAGTACTTC,CASSLSQPSGETQYF
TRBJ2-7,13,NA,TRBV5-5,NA,TGTGCCAGCAGCTCCCCCTCCTCCTACGAGCAGTACTTC,CASSSPSSYEQYF
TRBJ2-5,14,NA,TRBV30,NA,TGTGCCTGGAGTGTACGGGGGCTGAGGGAGACCCAGTACTTC,CAWSVRGLRETQYF
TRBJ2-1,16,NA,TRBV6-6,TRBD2,TGTGCCAGCAGTTACCTCTTGGGGGGAGGGAACAATGAGCAGTTCTTC,CASSYLLGGGNNEQFF
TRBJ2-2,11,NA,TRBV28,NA,TGTGCCAGCACCCCGGCCGGGGAGCTGTTTTTT,CASTPAGELFF
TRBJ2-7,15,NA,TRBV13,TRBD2,TGTGCCAGCAGACGATATAGCGGGAGTATCAACGAGCAGTACTTC,CASRRYSGSINEQYF
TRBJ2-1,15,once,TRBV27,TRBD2,TGTGCCAGCAGTTTAGGACTAGCGGCGGCAAATGAGCAGTTCTTC,CASSLGLAAANEQFF
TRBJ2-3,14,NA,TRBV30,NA,TGTGCCTGGAGTGTAGCAGGGGGGACAGATACGCAGTATTTT,CAWSVAGGTDTQYF
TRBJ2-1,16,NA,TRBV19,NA,TGTGCCAGTAGCCCGTCCAGCCCCTCCCCCACGGATGAGCAGTTCTTC,CASSPSSPSPTDEQFF
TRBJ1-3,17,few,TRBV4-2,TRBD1,TGTGCCAGCAGCCAGGATTTCAACAGGGGAGCTGGAAACACCATATATTTT,CASSQDFNRGAGNTIYF
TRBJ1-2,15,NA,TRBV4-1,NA,TGCGCCAGCAGCCAAGATACGGTGGCCTACTATGGCTACACCTTC,CASSQDTVAYYGYTF
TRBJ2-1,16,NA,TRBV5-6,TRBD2,TGTGCCAGCAGCTTGCTAGCGGGAGAGACCTACAATGAGCAGTTCTTC,CASSLLAGETYNEQFF
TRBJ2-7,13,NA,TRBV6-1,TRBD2,TGTGCCAGCAGTGAAGCTGGGGGGGGAGGGAAGTACTTC,CASSEAGGGGKYF
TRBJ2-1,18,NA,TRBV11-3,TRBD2,TGTGCCAGCAGCCCCGGGACTAGCGGGGATGGGCTAGTCAATGAGCAGTTCTTC,CASSPGTSGDGLVNEQFF
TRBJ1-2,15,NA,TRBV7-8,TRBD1,TGTGCCAGCAGCTTAGGGGCAGGGGGCTACTATGGCTACACCTTC,CASSLGAGGYYGYTF
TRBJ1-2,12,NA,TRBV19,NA,TGTGCCAGTCTCGGGGTTAACTATGGCTACACCTTC,CASLGVNYGYTF
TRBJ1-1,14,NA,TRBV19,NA,TGTGCCAGTAGTATATCCGGGGAAAACACTGAAGCTTTCTTT,CASSISGENTEAFF
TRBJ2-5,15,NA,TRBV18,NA,TGTGCCAGCTCACCAAGATCGGACCTTCAAGAGACCCAGTACTTC,CASSPRSDLQETQYF